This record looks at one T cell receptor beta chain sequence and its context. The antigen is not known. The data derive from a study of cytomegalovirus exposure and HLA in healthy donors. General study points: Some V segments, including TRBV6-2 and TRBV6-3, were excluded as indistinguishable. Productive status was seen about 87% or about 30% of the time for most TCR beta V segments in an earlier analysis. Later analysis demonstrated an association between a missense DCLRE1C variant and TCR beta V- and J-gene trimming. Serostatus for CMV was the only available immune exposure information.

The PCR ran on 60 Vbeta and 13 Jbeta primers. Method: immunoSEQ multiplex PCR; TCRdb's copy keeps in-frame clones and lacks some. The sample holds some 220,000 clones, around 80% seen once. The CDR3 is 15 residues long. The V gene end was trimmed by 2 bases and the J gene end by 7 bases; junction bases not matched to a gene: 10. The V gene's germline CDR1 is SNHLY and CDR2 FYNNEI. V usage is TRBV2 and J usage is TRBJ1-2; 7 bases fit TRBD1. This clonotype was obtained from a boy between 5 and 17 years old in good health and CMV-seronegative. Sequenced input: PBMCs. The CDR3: CASSELARGVVGYTF. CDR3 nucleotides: TGTGCCAGCAGTGAATTAGCCAGGGGGGTGGTTGGCTACACCTTC. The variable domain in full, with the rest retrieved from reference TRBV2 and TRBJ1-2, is EPEVTQTPSHQVTQMGQEVILRCVPISNHLYFYWYRQILGQKVEFLVSFYNNEISEKSEIFDDQFSVERPDGSNFTLKIRSTKLEDSAMYFCASSELARGVVGYTFGSGTRLTVV.